The 26 T cell receptor beta chains presented below share a single source sample, sequenced in a study of T cells in Graves' hyperthyroidism and ophthalmopathy. The investigators amplified TCR beta CDR3 regions from RNA transcripts. When the TCR CDR3 underwent first-round RT-PCR, the HTBI primer set was used. Each CDR3 protein gets one entry after TCRdb re-called the multiplex PCR reads with MiXCR. The sample records some 360,000 distinct CDR3 sequences, 15% to 20% being singletons. Sequenced material: blood. The origin of the receptors is a woman aged 40 to 50 with Graves' ophthalmopathy.

The sample holds many counts of this clonotype. The chain is built from TRBV12-3 or TRBV12-4 and TRBJ2-3, with TRBD2 matching over 10 bases. J was trimmed by 4 bases and V by 1 base; bases with no gene match: 8. The CDR3 loop spans 17 amino acids. The CDR3 DNA sequence: TGTGCCAGCAGTTTAGGGCTAGCGGGAGTCATGGCAGATACGCAGTATTTT. Amino acids: CASSLGLAGVMADTQYF.

This clonotype was recorded many times. This chain links TRBV5-1 with TRBJ2-2; 10 bases are shared with TRBD1. Germline CDR1 SGHRS, CDR2 YFSETQ. The ends lost 4 bases at V and 5 bases at J; junction bases unmatched: 8. The CDR3 is made up of 16 amino acids. CDR3 nucleotides: TGCGCCAGCAGCCCGGCGACAGGGGGCGGGACCGGGGAGCTGTTTTTT. As protein: CASSPATGGGTGELFF.

This chain uses TRBV30 with TRBJ2-7, with D possibly matching TRBD1 (6 bases). In germline, CDR1 is GTSNPN, CDR2 SVGIG (reference sequence). The CDR3 is 12 amino acids. Between the trimmed V and J ends, which lost 2 bases and 6 bases, there was a span of 11 bases. CDR3 nucleotides: TGTGCCTGGAGTAGACAGGTACGCGAGCAGTACTTC. Translated, it gives CAWSRQVREQYF.

In this sample, this clonotype turned up many times. This chain links TRBV5-1 with TRBJ2-7; D assignment may be TRBD1 or TRBD2 (5 bases each). Trimming left V 4 bases short and J 3 bases short, with 17 bases between. Germline V gene data show CDR1 as SGHRS and CDR2 as YFSETQ. The CDR3 has 15 amino acids. The CDR3, as DNA: TGCGCCAGCAGCAACGGCCGAGGGGCGATCTACGAGCAGTACTTC. Its protein product is CASSNGRGAIYEQYF. The full variable domain, with the rest looked up from reference TRBV5-1 and TRBJ2-7, is KAGVTQTPRYLIKTRGQQVTLSCSPISGHRSVSWYQQTPGQGLQFLFEYFSETQRNKGNFPGRFSGRQFSNSRSEMNVSTLELGDSALYLCASSNGRGAIYEQYFGPGTRLTVT.

This clonotype has a count of ten or more. The V gene is TRBV5-6, the J gene TRBJ2-5; 7 bases fit TRBD1. The germline V gene encodes CDR1 SGHDT and CDR2 YYEEEE. Germline trimming cut 4 bases from V and 5 bases from J; bases unmatched to any gene: 17. The CDR3 totals 17 residues. CDR3 in amino acids: CASSVVPLGQSVETQYF. The CDR3 nucleotides read TGTGCCAGCAGCGTTGTCCCGTTGGGACAGTCGGTTGAGACCCAGTACTTC.

This clonotype was observed a single time. The chain links TRBV6-2 or TRBV6-3 to TRBJ1-5, with D unresolved. V lost 2 bases to trimming and J lost 0 bases, with 14 bases between them. The germline gives CDR1 MNHEY, CDR2 SVGEGT. This CDR3 spans 17 amino acids. The CDR3 sequence: CASSYVAAAYSNQPQHF. The CDR3 nucleotides read TGTGCCAGCAGTTACGTCGCGGCAGCATATAGCAATCAGCCCCAGCATTTT.

This clonotype has ten or more counts. This chain connects TRBV15 to TRBJ2-7, with TRBD2 identical over 11 bases. Germline CDR1 LNHNV, CDR2 YYDKDF (reference sequence). The J segment lost 3 bases and the V segment lost 4 bases, leaving 11 bases of the junction unmatched. This CDR3 spans 17 amino acids. The CDR3 reads CATSIGLAGGTDYEQYF. The CDR3 DNA reads TGTGCCACCAGCATCGGCCTAGCGGGAGGCACAGACTACGAGCAGTACTTC.

This clonotype was recorded many times. The rearrangement uses TRBV6-1 and TRBJ1-2; the D gene is possibly TRBD1 (6 bases). The CDR3 runs 14 residues. Germline V gives CDR1 MNHNS, CDR2 SASEGT. The V end was cut by 5 bases, the J end by 6 bases, with 16 bases between. The chain's CDR3 is CASSPLRTENGYTF. The CDR3 bases are TGTGCCAGCAGTCCCCTCCGGACAGAGAATGGCTACACCTTC.

This clonotype was recorded many times. The gene calls are TRBV11-2 and TRBJ2-7, with D unresolved. The CDR3 covers 12 residues. Trimming left V 5 bases short and J 1 base short, with 6 bases between. Germline CDR1 is SGHAT and CDR2 is FQNNGV. CDR3 coding DNA: TGTGCCAGCAGCGCGACGTCCTACGAGCAGTACTTC. This encodes CASSATSYEQYF.

This clonotype came up many times. This CDR3 is CAWSVLTDFDGYTF. CDR3 DNA: TGTGCCTGGAGTGTCCTTACGGACTTCGATGGCTACACCTTC. The chain is built from TRBV30 and TRBJ1-2; D is uncertain. The V gene lost 0 bases and the J gene lost 6 bases, with 14 bases spanning the gap. CDR1 and CDR2 (germline): GTSNPN, SVGIG (reference sequence). The CDR3 runs 14 residues.

This clonotype was seen at least ten times. The rearrangement uses TRBV6-1 and TRBJ2-2; D gene unclear. Between the trimmed V and J ends, which lost 5 bases and 7 bases, there was a span of 14 bases. The length of the CDR3 is 14 residues. The germline V gene encodes CDR1 MNHNS and CDR2 SASEGT. The CDR3 is CASSPRRAGGELFF. The CDR3 DNA reads as TGTGCCAGCAGTCCTAGAAGGGCTGGCGGGGAGCTGTTTTTT.

At least ten counts were recorded for this clonotype. The rearrangement joins TRBV12-3 or TRBV12-4 to TRBJ1-5; 7 bases are a match to TRBD1. CDR3 length equals 15 residues. V shed 6 bases, J shed 1 base, and the junction held 6 bases outside the gene matches. The CDR3 region has the DNA TGTGCCAGCAGCGGGGACAGTTGGAGCAATCAGCCCCAGCATTTT. As protein: CASSGDSWSNQPQHF.

This clonotype was seen a handful of times. V is TRBV11-2 and J is TRBJ2-2; maybe TRBD1 (8 bases). V was pared by 4 bases and J by 6 bases, with 21 bases between. This CDR3 has 17 residues. The germline gives CDR1 SGHAT, CDR2 FQNNGV. Here the CDR3 reads CASSSHRGGALSGELFF. In DNA, the CDR3 is TGTGCCAGCAGCTCCCACAGGGGGGGGGCGCTCTCCGGGGAGCTGTTTTTT. The full variable domain, rest sourced from reference TRBV11-2 and TRBJ2-2, is EAGVAQSPRYKIIEKRQSVAFWCNPISGHATLYWYQQILGQGPKLLIQFQNNGVVDDSQLPKDRFSAERLKGVDSTLKIQPAKLEDSAVYLCASSSHRGGALSGELFFGEGSRLTVL.

This sequence joins TRBV2 and TRBJ1-1; D gene ambiguous. V lost 0 bases and J lost 8, with 16 bases in between. CDR1 and CDR2 (germline): SNHLY, FYNNEI. The CDR3 covers 15 residues. The chain's CDR3 is CASSEARVPQTEAFF. The DNA of the CDR3 is TGTGCCAGCAGTGAAGCGAGGGTTCCCCAGACGGAAGCTTTCTTT.

This clonotype appeared many times. The gene calls are TRBV15 and TRBJ2-7, with 8 bases fitting TRBD1. Trimming took 1 base from V and 5 from J; bases not matched to a gene: 4. The CDR3 is 14 amino acids. Germline CDR1 LNHNV, CDR2 YYDKDF (reference sequence). The CDR3 spells CATSRGGQGNEQYF. The CDR3 DNA sequence: TGTGCCACCAGCAGAGGAGGACAGGGCAACGAGCAGTACTTC.

The chain recombines TRBV6-2 or TRBV6-3 with TRBJ2-5; no definite D call. The CDR3 is made up of 14 amino acids. Trimming pared 5 bases from V and 7 bases from J, leaving 17 bases between. CDR1 MNHEY and CDR2 SVGEGT come from the germline V gene. Written as DNA, the CDR3 is TGTGCCAGCAGTGCCTTCGCCTGGGATGTGACCCAGTACTTC. This codes for CASSAFAWDVTQYF.

The DNA of the CDR3 is TGTGCCAGCAGCCAAGGTGCCTGGGAGCCTTCACCCCTCCACTTT. Translated, it gives CASSQGAWEPSPLHF. The J gene is TRBJ1-6, the V gene TRBV11-2; D is unresolved. There are 15 residues in the CDR3. The germline V gene encodes CDR1 SGHAT and CDR2 FQNNGV. The V and J ends lost 5 bases and 9 bases respectively, with 17 bases between them.

This clonotype was picked up many times. V usage is TRBV20-1 and J usage is TRBJ1-1, with D possibly matching TRBD1 (6 bases). Between the trimmed V and J ends, which lost 0 bases and 10 bases, there was a span of 15 bases. Germline CDR1 DFQATT, CDR2 SNEGSKA (reference sequence). The CDR3 runs 13 residues. The CDR3 nucleotides read TGCAGTGCTAGAGATTACAGGGCGCCTGGAGCTTTCTTT. Protein sequence: CSARDYRAPGAFF.

The table lists this clonotype with many counts. In nucleotides, the CDR3 is TGTGCCAGCAGTGACGGCGGCGAACAACCAGGCTCCTACGAGCAGTACTTC. Protein: CASSDGGEQPGSYEQYF. V and J are TRBV2 and TRBJ2-7; the D is unclear. Trimming removed 3 bases at V and 0 bases at J, with 18 bases between. The CDR3 spans 17 residues. The germline V gene has CDR1 SNHLY and CDR2 FYNNEI.

This clonotype was observed many times. CDR3: CASSQEVRGKGYTF. DNA of the CDR3: TGCGCCAGCAGCCAAGAAGTCAGGGGAAAGGGCTACACCTTC. This chain uses TRBV4-3 with TRBJ1-2, with D possibly being TRBD1 (6 bases). With 0 bases removed from V and 8 bases from J, the gap between germline ends came to 13 bases. Germline V CDR1 and CDR2: LGHNA, YSLEER. CDR3 length: 14 residues.

The chain carries TRBV30 and TRBJ1-2; D is perhaps TRBD1 (5 bases). The V gene's germline CDR1 is GTSNPN and CDR2 SVGIG (reference sequence). V was shortened by 3 bases and J by 8 bases, with 16 bases between the two germline ends. The CDR3 runs to 13 residues. CDR3 sequence: CAWSATAHGGYTF. The CDR3 DNA sequence: TGTGCCTGGAGCGCGACAGCCCACGGAGGCTACACCTTC.

This clonotype was recorded at least ten times. This chain links TRBV30 with TRBJ1-5, with D unclear. CDR3 length equals 13 residues. Trimming cost V 0 bases and J 6 bases, with 9 bases left between them. CDR1 is GTSNPN and CDR2 is SVGIG in the germline V gene (reference sequence). CDR3 nucleotide sequence: TGTGCCTGGAGTGTAGGGCAACGTCAGCCCCAGCATTTT. Translating it yields CAWSVGQRQPQHF.

At least ten counts were recorded for this clonotype. The gene calls are TRBV20-1 and TRBJ2-7; the D gene is possibly TRBD1 (5 bases). The germline gives CDR1 DFQATT, CDR2 SNEGSKA (reference sequence). The CDR3 loop spans 14 amino acids. V was clipped by 8 bases and J by 5 bases, with 22 bases between them. The CDR3 DNA is TGCAGTTTCCTAATCGGAGACAGATGGGACGAGCAGTACTTC. It codes for CSFLIGDRWDEQYF.

This clonotype was counted at least ten times. V usage is TRBV9 and J usage is TRBJ1-1; D is possibly TRBD1 (6 bases). Germline CDR1 is SGDLS and CDR2 is YYNGEE. The CDR3 totals 13 residues. The V end lost 0 bases, the J end lost 8 bases, and 11 bases lay between the germline ends. The CDR3 protein is CASSVGIDREAFF. CDR3 nucleotide sequence: TGTGCCAGCAGCGTAGGGATCGACAGGGAAGCTTTCTTT.

This clonotype appeared many times. The V and J genes are TRBV11-1 and TRBJ2-7, with no clear D. The CDR3 totals 14 residues. The ends were cut back, 0 bases at V and 4 bases at J, with 10 bases in the middle. Looked up from germline, CDR1 is SGHAT and CDR2 is FQDESV (reference sequence). CDR3 bases: TGTGCCAGCAGCTTAGCAGGGAATCGATACGAGCAGTACTTC. Protein: CASSLAGNRYEQYF.

This clonotype has at least ten counts. The chain links TRBV28 to TRBJ2-2; possibly TRBD1 for D (5 bases). Between the trimmed V and J ends, which lost 5 bases and 0 bases, there was a span of 13 bases. The CDR3 runs 16 residues. Germline V lookup: CDR1 MDHEN, CDR2 SYDVKM. The CDR3 spells CASSDVRGPNTGELFF. CDR3 sequence (DNA): TGTGCCAGCAGTGACGTAAGGGGTCCGAACACCGGGGAGCTGTTTTTT.